The source of this T cell receptor beta chain is a study of blood T cells in healthy people across ages. The CDR3 length is 14 residues. V gave up 0 bases and J gave up 3 bases, with 8 bases separating them. Germline CDR1 is LGHNA and CDR2 is YNFKEQ. This clonotype occurred a few times. Its antigen is still unknown. PCR was performed a second time for about 7 to 11 cycles using a sample-barcoded 5' primer and a J-beta primer mix. A tag from a template-switch adaptor with 12 random nucleotides marked each cDNA molecule. TCRdb redid the calling of the 5' RACE reads with MiXCR, one entry per CDR3 protein. The sample consists of more than 1.4 million distinct CDR3 sequences, 42% of them appearing once. Whole-study results and caveats: Age advanced and TCR beta diversity per million T cells fell, roughly linearly.

The chain carries TRBV4-2 and TRBJ1-1; no clear D. The sequence came from a woman aged 18-35 years in good health. Sequenced material: blood. CDR3 sequence reads: CASSQETGYTEAFF. The CDR3 DNA sequence: TGTGCCAGCAGCCAAGAAACGGGATACACTGAAGCTTTCTTT.